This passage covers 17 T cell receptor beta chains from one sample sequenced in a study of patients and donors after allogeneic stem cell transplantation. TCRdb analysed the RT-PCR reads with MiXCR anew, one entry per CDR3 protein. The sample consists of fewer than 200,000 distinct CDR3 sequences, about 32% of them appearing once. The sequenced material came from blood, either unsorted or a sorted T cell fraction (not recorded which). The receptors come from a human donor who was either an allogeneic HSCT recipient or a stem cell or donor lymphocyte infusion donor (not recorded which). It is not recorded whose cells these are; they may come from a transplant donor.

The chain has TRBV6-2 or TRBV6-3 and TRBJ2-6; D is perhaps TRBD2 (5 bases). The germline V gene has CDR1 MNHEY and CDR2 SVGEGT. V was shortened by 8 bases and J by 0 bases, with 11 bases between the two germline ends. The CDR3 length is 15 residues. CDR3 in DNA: TGTGCCAGCTTAGGGAGATTCTCTGGGGCCAACGTCCTGACTTTC. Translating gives CASLGRFSGANVLTF.

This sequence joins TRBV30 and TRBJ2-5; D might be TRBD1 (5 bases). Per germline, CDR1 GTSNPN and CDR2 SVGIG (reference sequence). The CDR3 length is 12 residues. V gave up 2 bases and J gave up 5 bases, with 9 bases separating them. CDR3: CAWSKGQETQYF. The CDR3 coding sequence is TGTGCCTGGAGTAAGGGGCAGGAGACCCAGTACTTC.

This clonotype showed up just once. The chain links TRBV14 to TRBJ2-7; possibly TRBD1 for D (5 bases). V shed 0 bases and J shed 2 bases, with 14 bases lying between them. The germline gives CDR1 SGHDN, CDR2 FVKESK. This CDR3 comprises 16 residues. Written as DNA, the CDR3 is TGTGCCAGCAGCCAAGATGCAGTGACAGCCACCTACGAGCAGTACTTC. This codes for CASSQDAVTATYEQYF.

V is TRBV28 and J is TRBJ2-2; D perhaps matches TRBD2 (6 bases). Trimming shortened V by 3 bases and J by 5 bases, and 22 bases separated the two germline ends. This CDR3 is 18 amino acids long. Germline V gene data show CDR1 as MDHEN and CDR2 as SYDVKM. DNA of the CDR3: TGTGCCAGCAGTTTCGGGGGTTGGACCTTTAGTAGTACCGGGGAGCTGTTTTTT. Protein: CASSFGGWTFSSTGELFF.

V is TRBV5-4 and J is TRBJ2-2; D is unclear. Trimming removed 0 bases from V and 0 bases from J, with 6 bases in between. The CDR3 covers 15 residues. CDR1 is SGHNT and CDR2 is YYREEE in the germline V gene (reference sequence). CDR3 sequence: CASSLDGSNTGELFF. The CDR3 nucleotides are TGTGCCAGCAGCTTGGACGGTTCGAACACCGGGGAGCTGTTTTTT.

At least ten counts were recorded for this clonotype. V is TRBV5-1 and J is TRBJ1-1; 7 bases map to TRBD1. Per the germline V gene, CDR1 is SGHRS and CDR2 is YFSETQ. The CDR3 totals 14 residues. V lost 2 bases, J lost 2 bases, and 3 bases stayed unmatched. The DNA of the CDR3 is TGCGCCAGCAGCTTCACAGGGGCCAACACTGAAGCTTTCTTT. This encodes CASSFTGANTEAFF. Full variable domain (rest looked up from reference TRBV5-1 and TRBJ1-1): KAGVTQTPRYLIKTRGQQVTLSCSPISGHRSVSWYQQTPGQGLQFLFEYFSETQRNKGNFPGRFSGRQFSNSRSEMNVSTLELGDSALYLCASSFTGANTEAFFGQGTRLTVV.

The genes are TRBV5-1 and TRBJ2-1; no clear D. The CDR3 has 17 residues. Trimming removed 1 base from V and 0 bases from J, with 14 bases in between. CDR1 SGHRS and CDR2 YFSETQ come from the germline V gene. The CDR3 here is CASSLHSLGPSYNEQFF. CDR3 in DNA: TGCGCCAGCAGCTTGCACTCCCTAGGGCCCTCCTACAATGAGCAGTTCTTC.

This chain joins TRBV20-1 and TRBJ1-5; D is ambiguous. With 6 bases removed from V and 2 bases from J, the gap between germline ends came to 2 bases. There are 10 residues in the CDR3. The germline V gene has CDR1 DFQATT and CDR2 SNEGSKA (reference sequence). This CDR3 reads CSAGNQPQHF. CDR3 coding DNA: TGCAGTGCGGGCAATCAGCCCCAGCATTTT.

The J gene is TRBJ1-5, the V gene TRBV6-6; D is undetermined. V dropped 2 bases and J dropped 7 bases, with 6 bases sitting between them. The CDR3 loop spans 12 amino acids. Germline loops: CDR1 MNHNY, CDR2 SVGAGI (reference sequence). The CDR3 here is CASSYGEQPQHF. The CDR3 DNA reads TGTGCCAGCAGTTACGGTGAGCAGCCCCAGCATTTT.

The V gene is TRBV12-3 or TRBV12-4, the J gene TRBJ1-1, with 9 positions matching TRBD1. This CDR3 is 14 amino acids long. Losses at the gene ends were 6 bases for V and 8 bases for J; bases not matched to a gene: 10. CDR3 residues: CASSFTGGKSEAFF. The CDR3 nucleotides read TGTGCCAGCAGCTTTACAGGGGGCAAGTCGGAAGCTTTCTTT.

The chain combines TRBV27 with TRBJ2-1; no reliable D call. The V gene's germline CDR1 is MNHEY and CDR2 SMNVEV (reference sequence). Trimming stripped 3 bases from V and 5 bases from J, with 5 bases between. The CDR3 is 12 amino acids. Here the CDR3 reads CASSFGDNEQFF. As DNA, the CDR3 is TGTGCCAGCAGTTTTGGGGACAATGAGCAGTTCTTC.

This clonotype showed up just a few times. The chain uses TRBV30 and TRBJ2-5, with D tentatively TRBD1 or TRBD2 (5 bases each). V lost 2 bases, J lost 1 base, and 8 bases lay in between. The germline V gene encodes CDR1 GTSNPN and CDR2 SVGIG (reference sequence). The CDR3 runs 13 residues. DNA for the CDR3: TGTGCCTGGAGTCTTGGGACCCAAGAGACCCAGTACTTC. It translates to CAWSLGTQETQYF.

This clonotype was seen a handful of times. The CDR3 loop reads CASSLSSDGRKETQYF. The CDR3 DNA reads TGTGCCAGCAGTTTATCTAGTGATGGGCGAAAAGAGACCCAGTACTTC. The chain is built from TRBV27 and TRBJ2-5, with unresolved D. The CDR3 totals 16 residues. The V and J ends lost 0 bases and 3 bases respectively, with 14 bases between them. Looked up from germline, CDR1 is MNHEY and CDR2 is SMNVEV (reference sequence).

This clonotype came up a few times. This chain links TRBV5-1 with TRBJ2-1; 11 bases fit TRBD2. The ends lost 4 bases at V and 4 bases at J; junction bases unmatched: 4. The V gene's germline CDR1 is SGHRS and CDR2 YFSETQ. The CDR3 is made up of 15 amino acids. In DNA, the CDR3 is TGCGCCAGCAGCGAGGGACTAGCGGAGTACAATGAGCAGTTCTTC. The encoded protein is CASSEGLAEYNEQFF.

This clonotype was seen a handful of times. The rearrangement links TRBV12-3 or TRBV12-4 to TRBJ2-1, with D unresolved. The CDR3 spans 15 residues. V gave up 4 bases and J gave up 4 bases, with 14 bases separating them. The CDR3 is CASSSPLTSYNEQFF. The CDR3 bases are TGTGCCAGCAGTTCCCCCCTGACAAGTTACAATGAGCAGTTCTTC.

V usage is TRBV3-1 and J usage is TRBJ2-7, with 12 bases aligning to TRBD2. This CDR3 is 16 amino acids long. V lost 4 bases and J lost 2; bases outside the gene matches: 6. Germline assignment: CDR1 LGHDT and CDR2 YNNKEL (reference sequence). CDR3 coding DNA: TGTGCCAGCAGCCCAACCCTAGCGGGAGGGACCTACGAGCAGTACTTC. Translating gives CASSPTLAGGTYEQYF.

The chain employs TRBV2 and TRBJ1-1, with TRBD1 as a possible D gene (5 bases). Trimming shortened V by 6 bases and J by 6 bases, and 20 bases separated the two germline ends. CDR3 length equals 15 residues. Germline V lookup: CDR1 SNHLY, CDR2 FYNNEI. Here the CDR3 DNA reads TGTGCCAGCAGAAGGGGACCCAAGATTACACCTGAAGCTTTCTTT. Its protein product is CASRRGPKITPEAFF.